The 19 T cell receptor beta chains below were found in one sample sequenced in a study of early T cells in non-severe SARS-CoV-2 infection. One entry per CDR3 protein, called by TCRdb with MiXCR from the 5' RACE reads. The sample includes some 80,000 distinct CDR3 sequences, 12% to 15% of them seen just once. Sequences were obtained from whole blood. All receptors come from an adult who was a healthcare worker with PCR-confirmed SARS-CoV-2 infection or an uninfected control (not recorded which).

This clonotype occurred a few times. The chain carries TRBV20-1 and TRBJ2-5; a possible D gene is TRBD1 (6 bases). This CDR3 has 12 amino acids. The V gene lost 6 bases and the J gene lost 2 bases, with 10 bases spanning the gap. Per germline, CDR1 DFQATT and CDR2 SNEGSKA (reference sequence). CDR3 loop: CSAPQGQETQYF. CDR3 nucleotides: TGCAGTGCCCCCCAGGGGCAAGAGACCCAGTACTTC.

This clonotype was picked up a small number of times. The chain employs TRBV6-1 and TRBJ2-3; possibly TRBD2 for D (6 bases). The V end was cut by 7 bases, the J end by 2 bases, with 13 bases between. This CDR3 region has 14 residues. The germline CDR1 and CDR2 sequences are MNHNS and SASEGT. The CDR3 reads CASKAGPATDTQYF. The CDR3 region has the DNA TGTGCCAGCAAGGCGGGGCCGGCCACAGATACGCAGTATTTT.

This clonotype has just a few counts. J is TRBJ1-6 and V is TRBV20-1; D is possibly TRBD1 (5 bases). Germline-derived CDR1 and CDR2 are DFQATT and SNEGSKA (reference sequence). The CDR3 is 15 residues long. V dropped 3 bases and J dropped 0 bases, with 9 bases sitting between them. The CDR3, as DNA: TGCAGTGCTAGGCAGGGAAGCTCCTATAATTCACCCCTCCACTTT. Its translation: CSARQGSSYNSPLHF.

This chain links TRBV5-1 with TRBJ2-3; 8 nucleotides line up with TRBD2. CDR3 length equals 16 residues. V lost 4 bases and J lost 1; bases outside the gene matches: 8. Germline V gives CDR1 SGHRS, CDR2 YFSETQ. CDR3 protein: CASSRTGTSRTDTQYF. DNA for the CDR3: TGCGCCAGCAGCCGCACCGGGACTAGTCGCACAGATACGCAGTATTTT.

This clonotype was detected only a few times. The rearrangement joins TRBV10-3 to TRBJ2-7, with a tentative D call TRBD2 (6 bases). With 6 bases removed from V and 1 base from J, the gap between germline ends came to 7 bases. The CDR3 has 12 amino acids. The germline gives CDR1 ENHRY, CDR2 SYGVKD. The CDR3 DNA reads TGTGCCATCAGAGGGACTTCCTACGAGCAGTACTTC. This gives the protein CAIRGTSYEQYF.

This clonotype appeared many times. The chain employs TRBV2 and TRBJ2-1; perhaps TRBD1 as D (7 bases). V was trimmed by 1 base and J by 6 bases, leaving 16 bases between them. CDR3 length: 16 residues. Germline lookup yields CDR1 SNHLY and CDR2 FYNNEI. Written as DNA, the CDR3 is TGTGCCAGCAGTGAAGGGGGGAGGAACAGGGGCAATGAGCAGTTCTTC. Translated: CASSEGGRNRGNEQFF.

Ten or more counts support this clonotype. The chain employs TRBV12-3 or TRBV12-4 and TRBJ2-5; no definite D call. The V gene lost 3 bases and the J gene lost 4 bases, with 15 bases spanning the gap. CDR3 length: 15 residues. CDR3 nucleotide sequence: TGTGCCAGCAGTTTCGGTCATCAAACGGGAGAGACCCAGTACTTC. This translates into CASSFGHQTGETQYF.

This clonotype has just a few counts. The chain uses TRBV4-3 and TRBJ1-2; D gene uncertain. The length of the CDR3 is 14 residues. Germline V gene lookup returns CDR1 LGHNA and CDR2 YSLEER. The ends were cut back, 1 base at V and 4 bases at J, with 10 bases in the middle. The CDR3 DNA follows: TGCGCCAGCAGCCAAGGAAAGGGCGGCTATGGCTACACCTTC. Amino acids: CASSQGKGGYGYTF.

This clonotype was observed many times. The rearrangement uses TRBV4-3 and TRBJ2-7; possibly TRBD1 or TRBD2 for D (5 bases each). CDR1 LGHNA and CDR2 YSLEER come from the germline V gene. CDR3 size: 14 residues. With 1 base removed from V and 0 bases from J, the gap between germline ends came to 7 bases. CDR3 amino acids: CASSQGGPSYEQYF. Written as DNA, the CDR3 is TGCGCCAGCAGCCAAGGGGGACCCTCCTACGAGCAGTACTTC.

This clonotype was observed a few times. The rearrangement joins TRBV30 to TRBJ1-5; D is unresolved. Per the germline V gene, CDR1 is GTSNPN and CDR2 is SVGIG (reference sequence). The V and J ends lost 2 bases and 0 bases respectively, with 8 bases between them. The CDR3 is 14 residues long. The CDR3 loop is CAWSRKDSNQPQHF. The CDR3 region has the DNA TGTGCCTGGAGTAGGAAGGATAGCAATCAGCCCCAGCATTTT. Supplemented by reference TRBV30 and TRBJ1-5, the full variable domain reads SQTIHQWPATLVQPVGSPLSLECTVEGTSNPNLYWYRQAAGRGLQLLFYSVGIGQISSEVPQNLSASRPQDRQFILSSKKLLLSDSGFYLCAWSRKDSNQPQHFGDGTRLSIL.

V usage is TRBV5-6 and J usage is TRBJ1-2, with TRBD1 matching over 10 bases. From germline, CDR1 is SGHDT and CDR2 YYEEEE. J lost 1 base, V lost 4 bases, and 1 base had no gene match. The CDR3 runs to 14 residues. The CDR3 DNA reads as TGTGCCAGCAGCGGGGACAGGGGTAACTATGGCTACACCTTC. Translation gives CASSGDRGNYGYTF. The complete variable domain, with remaining parts taken from reference TRBV5-6 and TRBJ1-2, reads DAGVTQSPTHLIKTRGQQVTLRCSPKSGHDTVSWYQQALGQGPQFIFQYYEEEERQRGNFPDRFSGHQFPNYSSELNVNALLLGDSALYLCASSGDRGNYGYTFGSGTRLTVV.

The table lists this clonotype with a few counts. This rearrangement joins TRBV2 to TRBJ1-1; 7 bases match TRBD1. J gave up 0 bases and V 6 bases, and 4 bases lay outside the gene matches. CDR3 length: 14 residues. Germline CDR1 and CDR2: SNHLY and FYNNEI. CDR3 protein: CASRDRQLNTEAFF. CDR3 DNA: TGTGCCAGCAGGGACAGGCAATTGAACACTGAAGCTTTCTTT.

The rearrangement links TRBV6-6 to TRBJ1-1; a weak D match, TRBD1 (6 bases). Germline V lookup: CDR1 MNHNY, CDR2 SVGAGI (reference sequence). The CDR3 loop spans 14 amino acids. Trimming pared 5 bases from V and 7 bases from J, leaving 17 bases between. The CDR3 nucleotides are TGTGCCAGCAGTCGCTCATTTGGGGGCGATGAAGCTTTCTTT. Amino acid sequence: CASSRSFGGDEAFF.

In regard to this clonotype: A much larger clone sits a single nucleotide away, making a read error possible. The chain is built from TRBV16 and TRBJ1-5; a possible D gene is TRBD1 (5 bases). CDR3 length equals 13 residues. V lost 8 bases and J lost 1, with 9 bases in between. Germline V gene lookup returns CDR1 KGHSY and CDR2 FQNENV. The CDR3 reads CASGWDSNQPQHF. CDR3 nucleotide sequence: TGTGCCAGCGGCTGGGACAGCAATCAGCCCCAGCATTTT.

V gene TRBV29-1 combines with J gene TRBJ2-5; perhaps TRBD2 as D (5 bases). The CDR3 consists of 13 residues. The V gene's germline CDR1 is SQVTM and CDR2 ANQGSEA. Trimming removed 7 bases at V and 5 bases at J, with 17 bases between. The CDR3 coding sequence is TGCAGCGCGGGGTCTAGCCGGGTGGAGACCCAGTACTTC. Translated: CSAGSSRVETQYF.

The rearrangement joins TRBV7-9 to TRBJ1-1, with TRBD1 matching 7 bases. The germline V gene has CDR1 SEHNR and CDR2 FQNEAQ (reference sequence). Trimming at V came to 5 bases and at J to 5 bases, leaving 8 bases not matched to a gene. This CDR3 is built from 14 residues. This CDR3 reads CASSRRGVETEAFF. The CDR3 DNA follows: TGTGCCAGCAGCCGCAGGGGGGTGGAGACTGAAGCTTTCTTT.

The table lists this clonotype with a few counts. As DNA, the CDR3 is TGTGCCAGAAGTTTCACAAGGGGGGGCGAACCTCCAGAGACCCAGTACTTC. This translates into CARSFTRGGEPPETQYF. This chain uses TRBV5-3 with TRBJ2-5; D is perhaps TRBD2 (7 bases). TRBV5-3 is an ORF, with its function uncertain. Trimming shortened V by 5 bases and J by 4 bases, and 24 bases separated the two germline ends. This CDR3 has 17 residues.

With regard to this clonotype: The germline gene is not matched at one end of the junction; a read error may be the cause. The chain couples TRBV10-3 to TRBJ2-5; D unresolved. Germline V gene data show CDR1 as ENHRY and CDR2 as SYGVKD. This CDR3 has 14 residues. As DNA, the CDR3 is TGTGCCATCAGCGAGTTAACGTACCAAGAGACCCAGTACTTC. Its protein product is CAISELTYQETQYF.

The rearrangement uses TRBV29-1 and TRBJ2-1, with a weak D call TRBD1 (5 bases). This CDR3 is built from 15 residues. CDR1 and CDR2 from the germline V gene are SQVTM and ANQGSEA. The V end was cut by 3 bases, the J end by 1 base, with 13 bases between. The CDR3 loop is CSVDRADRSYNEQFF. Here the CDR3 DNA reads TGCAGCGTTGACAGGGCCGACAGATCCTACAATGAGCAGTTCTTC.